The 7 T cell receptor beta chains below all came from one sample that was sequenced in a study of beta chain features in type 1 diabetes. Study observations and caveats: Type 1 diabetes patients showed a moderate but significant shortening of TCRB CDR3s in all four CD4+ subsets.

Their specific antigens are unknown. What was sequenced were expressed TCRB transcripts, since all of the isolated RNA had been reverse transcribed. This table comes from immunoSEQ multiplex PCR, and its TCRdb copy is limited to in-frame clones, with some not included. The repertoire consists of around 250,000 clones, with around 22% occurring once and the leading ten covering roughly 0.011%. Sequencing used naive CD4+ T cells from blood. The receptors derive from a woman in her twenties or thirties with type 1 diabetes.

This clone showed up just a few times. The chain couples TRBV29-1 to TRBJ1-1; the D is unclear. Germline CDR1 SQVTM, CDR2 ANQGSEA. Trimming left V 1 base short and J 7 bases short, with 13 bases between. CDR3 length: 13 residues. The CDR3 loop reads CSVEGLLSVEAFF. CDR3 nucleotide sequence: TGCAGCGTTGAAGGTTTATTGTCGGTTGAAGCTTTCTTT.

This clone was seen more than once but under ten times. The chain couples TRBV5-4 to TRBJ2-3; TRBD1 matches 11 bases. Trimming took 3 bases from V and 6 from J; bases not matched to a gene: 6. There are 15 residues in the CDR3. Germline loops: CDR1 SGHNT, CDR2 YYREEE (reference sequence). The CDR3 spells CASSSGTGGMDTQYF. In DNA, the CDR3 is TGTGCCAGCAGCTCCGGGACAGGGGGTATGGATACGCAGTATTTT.

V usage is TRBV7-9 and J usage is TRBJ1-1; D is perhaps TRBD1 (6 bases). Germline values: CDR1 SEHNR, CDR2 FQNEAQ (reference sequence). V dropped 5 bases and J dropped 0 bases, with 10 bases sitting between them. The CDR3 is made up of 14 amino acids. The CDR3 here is CASSLTGMNTEAFF. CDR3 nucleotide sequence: TGTGCCAGCAGCCTCACAGGGATGAACACTGAAGCTTTCTTT.

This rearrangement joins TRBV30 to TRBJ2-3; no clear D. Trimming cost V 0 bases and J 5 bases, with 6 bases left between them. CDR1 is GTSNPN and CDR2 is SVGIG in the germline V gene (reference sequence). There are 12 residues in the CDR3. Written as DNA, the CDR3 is TGTGCCTGGAGTGTTTTGAGAGATACGCAGTATTTT. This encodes CAWSVLRDTQYF.

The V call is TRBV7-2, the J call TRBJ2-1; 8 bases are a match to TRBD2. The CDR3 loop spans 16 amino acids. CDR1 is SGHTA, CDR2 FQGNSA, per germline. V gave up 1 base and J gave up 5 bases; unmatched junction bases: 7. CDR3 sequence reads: CASSLENSGIHNEQFF. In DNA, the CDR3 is TGTGCCAGCAGCTTAGAAAATAGCGGGATCCACAATGAGCAGTTCTTC. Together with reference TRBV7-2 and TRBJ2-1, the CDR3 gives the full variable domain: GAGVSQSPSNKVTEKGKDVELRCDPISGHTALYWYRQSLGQGLEFLIYFQGNSAPDKSGLPSDRFSAERTGGSVSTLTIQRTQQEDSAVYLCASSLENSGIHNEQFFGPGTRLTVL.

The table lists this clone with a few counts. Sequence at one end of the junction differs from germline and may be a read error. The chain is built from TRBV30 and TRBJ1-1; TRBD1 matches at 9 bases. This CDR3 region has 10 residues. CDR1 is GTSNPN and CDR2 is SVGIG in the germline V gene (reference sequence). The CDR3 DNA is TGTGCCTGGAGCGGACAGGGGATATGGTTT. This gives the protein CAWSGQGIWF.

The CDR3 loop is CASSTSGVGEQYF. In DNA form, the CDR3 reads TGTGCCAGCAGCACTTCAGGGGTCGGGGAGCAGTACTTC. This chain connects TRBV28 to TRBJ2-7; D might be TRBD1 (6 bases). The ends were cut back, 6 bases at V and 7 bases at J, with 16 bases in the middle. This CDR3 has 13 residues. Germline V lookup: CDR1 MDHEN, CDR2 SYDVKM.